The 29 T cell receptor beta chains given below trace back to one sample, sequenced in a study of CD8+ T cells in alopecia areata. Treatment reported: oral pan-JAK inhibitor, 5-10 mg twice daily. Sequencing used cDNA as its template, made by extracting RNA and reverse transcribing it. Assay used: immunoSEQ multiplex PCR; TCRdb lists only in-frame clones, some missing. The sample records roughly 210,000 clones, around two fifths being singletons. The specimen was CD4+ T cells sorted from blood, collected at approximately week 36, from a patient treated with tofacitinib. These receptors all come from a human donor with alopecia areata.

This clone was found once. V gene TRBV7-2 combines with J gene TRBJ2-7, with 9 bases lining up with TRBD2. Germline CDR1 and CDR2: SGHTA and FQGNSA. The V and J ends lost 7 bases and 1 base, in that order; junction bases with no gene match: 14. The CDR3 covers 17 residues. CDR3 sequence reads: CASKRASGKTTSYEQYF. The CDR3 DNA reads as TGTGCCAGCAAGAGAGCTAGCGGGAAAACAACATCCTACGAGCAGTACTTC.

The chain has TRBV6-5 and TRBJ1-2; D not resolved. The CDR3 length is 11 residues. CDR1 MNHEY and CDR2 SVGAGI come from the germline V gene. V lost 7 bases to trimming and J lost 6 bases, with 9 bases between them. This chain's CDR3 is CASKGLHGYTF. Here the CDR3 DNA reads TGTGCCAGCAAAGGGTTACATGGCTACACCTTC.

The CDR3 loop is CASTATGTDGYTF. The CDR3, as DNA: TGTGCCAGCACCGCAACGGGGACCGATGGCTACACCTTC. This chain connects TRBV2 to TRBJ1-2; TRBD1 is a possible D gene (5 bases). The CDR3 has 13 residues. The V gene's germline CDR1 is SNHLY and CDR2 FYNNEI. V was pared by 7 bases and J by 6 bases, with 15 bases between.

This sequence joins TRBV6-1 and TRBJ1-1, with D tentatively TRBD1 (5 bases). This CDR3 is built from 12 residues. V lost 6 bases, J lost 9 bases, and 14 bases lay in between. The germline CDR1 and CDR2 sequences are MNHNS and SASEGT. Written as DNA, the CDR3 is TGTGCCAGCAGCCCCCATTCAGGGAAAGCTTTCTTT. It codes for CASSPHSGKAFF.

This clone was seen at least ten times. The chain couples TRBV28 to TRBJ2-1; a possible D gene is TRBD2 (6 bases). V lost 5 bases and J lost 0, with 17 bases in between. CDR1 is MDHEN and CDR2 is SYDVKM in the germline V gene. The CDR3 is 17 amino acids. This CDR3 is CASSPAYGGSSYNEQFF. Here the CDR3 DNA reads TGTGCCAGCAGTCCTGCTTATGGAGGGAGCTCCTACAATGAGCAGTTCTTC.

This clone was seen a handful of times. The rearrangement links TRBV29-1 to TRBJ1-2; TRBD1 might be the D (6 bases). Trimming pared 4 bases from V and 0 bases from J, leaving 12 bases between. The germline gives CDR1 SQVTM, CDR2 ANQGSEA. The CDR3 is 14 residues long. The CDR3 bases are TGCAGCGTTGGGGGGGGCGAGACTAACTATGGCTACACCTTC. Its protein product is CSVGGGETNYGYTF. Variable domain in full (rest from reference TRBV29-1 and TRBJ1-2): SAVISQKPSRDICQRGTSLTIQCQVDSQVTMMFWYRQQPGQSLTLIATANQGSEATYESGFVIDKFPISRPNLTFSTLTVSNMSPEDSSIYLCSVGGGETNYGYTFGSGTRLTVV.

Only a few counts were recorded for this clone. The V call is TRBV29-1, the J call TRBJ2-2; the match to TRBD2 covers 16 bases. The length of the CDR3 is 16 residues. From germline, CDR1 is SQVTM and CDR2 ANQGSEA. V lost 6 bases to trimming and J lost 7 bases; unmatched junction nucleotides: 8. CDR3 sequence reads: CSVAGTSGRADGELFF. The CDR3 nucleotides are TGCAGCGTGGCCGGGACTAGCGGGAGGGCCGACGGGGAGCTGTTTTTT.

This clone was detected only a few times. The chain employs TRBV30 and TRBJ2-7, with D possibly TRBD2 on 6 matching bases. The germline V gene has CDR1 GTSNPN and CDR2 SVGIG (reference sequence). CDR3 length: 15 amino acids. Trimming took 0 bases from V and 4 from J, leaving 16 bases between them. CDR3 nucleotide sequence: TGTGCCTGGAGTGTACGGGCAGGGAGGTTGTACGAGCAGTACTTC. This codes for CAWSVRAGRLYEQYF.

Here the CDR3 reads CSAPIPGTPLGVAFF. In nucleotides, the CDR3 is TGCAGCGCCCCCATCCCCGGGACACCCTTGGGGGTAGCTTTCTTT. V is TRBV29-1 and J is TRBJ1-1; D is perhaps TRBD1 (6 bases). V lost 7 bases, J lost 10 bases, and 28 bases lay in between. The CDR3 spans 15 residues. CDR1 is SQVTM, CDR2 ANQGSEA, per germline.

CDR3 protein: CASSYLGARGTEAFF. DNA for the CDR3: TGTGCCAGCAGCTACCTGGGGGCTCGGGGGACTGAAGCTTTCTTT. The V call is TRBV5-6, the J call TRBJ1-1, with D perhaps matching TRBD1 (6 bases). The CDR3 totals 15 residues. The V end was cut by 3 bases, the J end by 5 bases, with 17 bases between. Germline values: CDR1 SGHDT, CDR2 YYEEEE.

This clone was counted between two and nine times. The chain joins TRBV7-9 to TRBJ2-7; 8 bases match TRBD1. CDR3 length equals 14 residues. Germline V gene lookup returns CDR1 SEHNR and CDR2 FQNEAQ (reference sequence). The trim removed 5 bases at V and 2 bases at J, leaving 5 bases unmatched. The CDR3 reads CASSDRGYAYEQYF. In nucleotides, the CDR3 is TGTGCCAGCAGCGACAGGGGATATGCCTACGAGCAGTACTTC.

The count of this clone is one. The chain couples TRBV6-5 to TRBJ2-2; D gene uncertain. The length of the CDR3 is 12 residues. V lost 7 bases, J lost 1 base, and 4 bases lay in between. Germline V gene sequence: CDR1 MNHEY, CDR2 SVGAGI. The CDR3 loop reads CASKGNTGELFF. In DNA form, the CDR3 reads TGTGCCAGCAAGGGGAACACCGGGGAGCTGTTTTTT.

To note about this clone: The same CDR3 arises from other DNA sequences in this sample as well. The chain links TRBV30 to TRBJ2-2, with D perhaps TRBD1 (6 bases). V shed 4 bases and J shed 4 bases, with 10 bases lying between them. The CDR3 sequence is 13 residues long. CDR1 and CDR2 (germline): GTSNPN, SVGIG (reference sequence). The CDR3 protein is CAWNRVGTGELFF. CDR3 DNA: TGTGCCTGGAACAGGGTCGGCACCGGGGAGCTGTTTTTT.

In DNA form, the CDR3 reads TGTGCCAGCAGTTTCCCCGGGACAGGGGTAGAGACCCAGTACTTC. This gives the protein CASSFPGTGVETQYF. The chain employs TRBV11-2 and TRBJ2-5, with 10 bases that match TRBD1. Trimming removed 6 bases from V and 4 bases from J; junction bases left unmatched: 8. Germline V gene lookup returns CDR1 SGHAT and CDR2 FQNNGV. This CDR3 contains 15 residues.

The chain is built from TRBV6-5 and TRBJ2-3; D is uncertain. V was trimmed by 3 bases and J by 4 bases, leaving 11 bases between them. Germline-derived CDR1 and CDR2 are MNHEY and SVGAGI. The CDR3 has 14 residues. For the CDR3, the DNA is TGTGCCAGCAGTTATGAAGGTCCGCCAGATACGCAGTATTTT. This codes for CASSYEGPPDTQYF.

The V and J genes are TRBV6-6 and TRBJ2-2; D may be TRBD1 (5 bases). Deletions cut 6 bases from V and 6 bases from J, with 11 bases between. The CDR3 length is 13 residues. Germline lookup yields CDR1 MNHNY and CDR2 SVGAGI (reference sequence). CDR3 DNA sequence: TGTGCCAGCAGAGGGGCTGTCTCCGGGGAGCTGTTTTTT. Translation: CASRGAVSGELFF.

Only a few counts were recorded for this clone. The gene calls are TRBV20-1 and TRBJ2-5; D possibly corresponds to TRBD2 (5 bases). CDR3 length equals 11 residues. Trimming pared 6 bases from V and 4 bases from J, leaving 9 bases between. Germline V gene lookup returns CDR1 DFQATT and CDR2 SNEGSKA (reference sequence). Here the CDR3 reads CSANGGETQYF. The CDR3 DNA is TGCAGTGCCAACGGAGGAGAGACCCAGTACTTC.

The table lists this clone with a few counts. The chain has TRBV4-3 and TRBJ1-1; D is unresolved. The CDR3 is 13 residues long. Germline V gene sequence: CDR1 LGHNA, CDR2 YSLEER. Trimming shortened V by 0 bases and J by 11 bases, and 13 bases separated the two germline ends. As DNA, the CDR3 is TGCGCCAGCAGCCAAGAAGAGAGGGTCAGCGCTTTCTTT. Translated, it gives CASSQEERVSAFF.

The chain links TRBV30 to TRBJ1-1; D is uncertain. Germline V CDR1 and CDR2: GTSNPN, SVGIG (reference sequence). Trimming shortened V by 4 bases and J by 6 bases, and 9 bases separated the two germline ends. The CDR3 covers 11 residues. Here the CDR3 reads CAWKRESEAFF. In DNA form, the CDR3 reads TGTGCCTGGAAACGTGAGTCTGAAGCTTTCTTT.

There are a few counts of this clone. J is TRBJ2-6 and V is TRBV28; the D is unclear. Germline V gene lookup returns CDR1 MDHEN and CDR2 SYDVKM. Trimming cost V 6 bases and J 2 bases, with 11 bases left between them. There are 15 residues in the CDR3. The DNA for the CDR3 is TGTGCCAGCAGGAAAATTCGAACTGGGGCCAACGTCCTGACTTTC. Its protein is CASRKIRTGANVLTF.

CDR3 in amino acids: CASNLGLANRDEQFF. For the CDR3, the DNA is TGTGCCAGCAATCTGGGACTAGCAAATCGGGATGAGCAGTTCTTC. The V call is TRBV6-1, the J call TRBJ2-1, with TRBD2 identical over 9 bases. The V gene end was trimmed by 7 bases and the J gene end by 8 bases; junction bases not matched to a gene: 12. The CDR3 length is 15 residues. Germline CDR1 MNHNS, CDR2 SASEGT.

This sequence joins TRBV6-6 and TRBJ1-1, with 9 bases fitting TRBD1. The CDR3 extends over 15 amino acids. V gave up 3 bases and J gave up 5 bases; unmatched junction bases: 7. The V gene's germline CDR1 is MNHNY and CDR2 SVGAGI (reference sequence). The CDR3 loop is CASSYSQGARTEAFF. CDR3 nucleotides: TGTGCCAGCAGTTATTCACAGGGGGCTCGGACTGAAGCTTTCTTT.

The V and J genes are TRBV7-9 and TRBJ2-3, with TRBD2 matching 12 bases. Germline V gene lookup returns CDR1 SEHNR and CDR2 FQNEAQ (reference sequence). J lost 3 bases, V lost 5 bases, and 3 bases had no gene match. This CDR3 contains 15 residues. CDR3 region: CASSATSGGTDTQYF. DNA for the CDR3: TGTGCCAGCAGCGCGACTAGCGGGGGTACAGATACGCAGTATTTT.

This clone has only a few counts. The CDR3 bases are TGCGCCAGCAGCTTGGGGGTATCATTCTATGGCTACACCTTC. Its protein is CASSLGVSFYGYTF. The V gene is TRBV5-1, the J gene TRBJ1-2; D remains ambiguous. V was trimmed by 0 bases and J by 4 bases, leaving 10 bases between them. Per germline, CDR1 SGHRS and CDR2 YFSETQ. The CDR3 has 14 amino acids.

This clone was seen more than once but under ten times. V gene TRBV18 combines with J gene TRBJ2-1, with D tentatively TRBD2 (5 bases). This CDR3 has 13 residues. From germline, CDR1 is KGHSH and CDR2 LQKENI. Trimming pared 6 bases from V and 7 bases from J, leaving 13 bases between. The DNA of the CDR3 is TGTGCCAGCTCCGGACCGGGATTGAATGAGCAGTTCTTC. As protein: CASSGPGLNEQFF.

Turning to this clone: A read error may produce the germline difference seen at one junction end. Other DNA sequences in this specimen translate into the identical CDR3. CDR3 sequence: CASSYSVLAGVNEQFF. CDR3 nucleotides: TGCGCCAGCAGTTACTCGGTGTTAGCGGGAGTCAATGAGCAGTTCTTC. V is TRBV6-5 and J is TRBJ2-1, with TRBD2 identical over 9 bases. This CDR3 region has 16 residues. The germline V gene encodes CDR1 MNHEY and CDR2 SVGAGI.

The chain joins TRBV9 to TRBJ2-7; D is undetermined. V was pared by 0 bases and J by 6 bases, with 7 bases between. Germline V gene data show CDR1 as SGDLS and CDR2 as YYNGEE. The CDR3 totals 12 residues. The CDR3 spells CASSVDWGEQYF. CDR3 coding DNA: TGTGCCAGCAGCGTAGATTGGGGCGAGCAGTACTTC. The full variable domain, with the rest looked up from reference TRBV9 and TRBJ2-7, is DSGVTQTPKHLITATGQRVTLRCSPRSGDLSVYWYQQSLDQGLQFLIQYYNGEERAKGNILERFSAQQFPDLHSELNLSSLELGDSALYFCASSVDWGEQYFGPGTRLTVT.

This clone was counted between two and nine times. CDR3 loop: CSVSTGNEQYF. The CDR3 bases are TGCAGCGTTTCAACGGGAAACGAGCAGTACTTC. The chain employs TRBV29-1 and TRBJ2-7; TRBD2 might be the D (5 bases). The CDR3 loop spans 11 amino acids. Germline-derived CDR1 and CDR2 are SQVTM and ANQGSEA. The V end was cut by 5 bases, the J end by 5 bases, with 10 bases between.

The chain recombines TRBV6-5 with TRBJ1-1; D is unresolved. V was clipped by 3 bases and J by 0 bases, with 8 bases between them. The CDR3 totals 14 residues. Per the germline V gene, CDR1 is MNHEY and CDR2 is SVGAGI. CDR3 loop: CASSYRRLNTEAFF. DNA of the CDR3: TGTGCCAGCAGTTATCGGCGGTTGAACACTGAAGCTTTCTTT.